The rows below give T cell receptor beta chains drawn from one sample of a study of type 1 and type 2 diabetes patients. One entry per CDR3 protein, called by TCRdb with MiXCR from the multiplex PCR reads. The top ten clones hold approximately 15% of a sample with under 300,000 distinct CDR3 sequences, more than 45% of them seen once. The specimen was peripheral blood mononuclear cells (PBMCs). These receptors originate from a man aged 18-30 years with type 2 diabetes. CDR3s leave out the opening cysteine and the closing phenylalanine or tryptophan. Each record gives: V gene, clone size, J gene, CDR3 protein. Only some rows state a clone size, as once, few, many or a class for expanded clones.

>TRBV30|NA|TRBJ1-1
AWTPGGRNTEAF
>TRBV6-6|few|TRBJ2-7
ASRTTGQGGHEQY
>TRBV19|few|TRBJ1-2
ASSIVGDGYT
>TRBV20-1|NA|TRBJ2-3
SARGRVTDTQY
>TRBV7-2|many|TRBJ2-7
ASSVGQSTYEQY
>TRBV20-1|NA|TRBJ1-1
SAIPRLSTEAF
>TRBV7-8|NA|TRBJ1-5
ASSYGGGRGQPQH
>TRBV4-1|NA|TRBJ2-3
ASSPVPGLAGGHDTDTQY
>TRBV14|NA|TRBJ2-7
ASSQGAGGISYEQY
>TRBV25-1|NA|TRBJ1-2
AISEWSQGAIYGYA
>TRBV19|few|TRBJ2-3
ASILPETSTDTQY
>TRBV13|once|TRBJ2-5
ASSQQGGQGTQY
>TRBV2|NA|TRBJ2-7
ASSSGPEAYEQY
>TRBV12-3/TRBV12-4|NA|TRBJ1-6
ASSLRPAGWTDYNSPLH
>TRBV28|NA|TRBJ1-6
ASSSLLGQNNSPLH
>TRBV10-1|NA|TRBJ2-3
VSSELRHTDTQY
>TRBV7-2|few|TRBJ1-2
ASSLDHTGYYGYT
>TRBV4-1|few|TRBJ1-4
ASSHTTVMKEKLF
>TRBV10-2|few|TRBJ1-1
ASREGQGATEAF
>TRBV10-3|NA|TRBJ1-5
AISEGYSNQPQH
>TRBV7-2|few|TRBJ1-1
ASSLNILSEAF
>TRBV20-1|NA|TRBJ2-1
SAQLGLAGGDNEQF
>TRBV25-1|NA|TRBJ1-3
ASSELRETETGDTIY
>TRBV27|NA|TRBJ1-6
ASRERTINSPLH
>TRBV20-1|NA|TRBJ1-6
SARPTFKMGNSPLH
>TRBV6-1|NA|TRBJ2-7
ASTNLRPRGTYEQY
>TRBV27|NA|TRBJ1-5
ASRQDSTYSYQPQH
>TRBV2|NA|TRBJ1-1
ARGATNRNTEAF
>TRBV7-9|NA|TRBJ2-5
ASSSPIASGQETQY
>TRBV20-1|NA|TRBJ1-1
SARDPAGNTEAF
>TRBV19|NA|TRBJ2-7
ASSLEVGPYEQY
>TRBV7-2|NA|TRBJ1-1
ASSLPDRIAEAF
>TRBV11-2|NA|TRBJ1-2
ASSASSLGDYGYT
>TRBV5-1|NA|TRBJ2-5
ASSLTSNQETQY
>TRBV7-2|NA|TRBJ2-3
ASSPGTQADTQY
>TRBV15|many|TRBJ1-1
ATSRGAADPTEAF
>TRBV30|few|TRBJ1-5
AWSVPSGNQPQH
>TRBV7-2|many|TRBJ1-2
ASSLALPGADGYT
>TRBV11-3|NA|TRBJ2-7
ASSLRSGQVYEQY
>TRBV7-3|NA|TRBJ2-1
ASSAKLAGAYNEQF
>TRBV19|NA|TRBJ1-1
ASIQRGMNTEAF
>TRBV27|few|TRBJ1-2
ASSFGQDYGYT
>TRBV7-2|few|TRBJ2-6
ASSLRTGFSLGGANVLT
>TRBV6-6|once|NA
ASSSQTGAQETQY
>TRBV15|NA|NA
ATSRRGVPEQF
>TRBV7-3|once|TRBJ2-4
ASSVAQGADIQY
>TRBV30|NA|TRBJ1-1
AWRDTNTEAF
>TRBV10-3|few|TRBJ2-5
AISGLFQETQY